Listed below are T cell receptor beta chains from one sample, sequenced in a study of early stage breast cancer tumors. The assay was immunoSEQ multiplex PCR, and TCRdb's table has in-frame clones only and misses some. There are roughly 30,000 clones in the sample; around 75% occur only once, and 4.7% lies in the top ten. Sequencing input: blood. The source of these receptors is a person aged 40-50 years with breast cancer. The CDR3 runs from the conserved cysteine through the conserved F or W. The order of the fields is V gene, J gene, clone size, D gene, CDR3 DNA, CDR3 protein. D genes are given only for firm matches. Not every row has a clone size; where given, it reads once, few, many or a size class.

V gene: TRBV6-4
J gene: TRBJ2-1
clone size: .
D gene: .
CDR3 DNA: TGTGCCAGCAGTGACCCCACCAGCTCCTACAATGAGCAGTTCTTC
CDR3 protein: CASSDPTSSYNEQFF

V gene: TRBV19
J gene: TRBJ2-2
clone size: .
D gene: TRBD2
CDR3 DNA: TGTGCCAGTAGTCCCTCAGGACTAGCGGGAACAACCGGGGAGCTGTTTTTT
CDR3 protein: CASSPSGLAGTTGELFF

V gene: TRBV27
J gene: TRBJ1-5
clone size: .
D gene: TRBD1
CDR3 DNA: TGTGCCAGCAGTTTAAGGGGGTCGGGACAGGGGTGGGGTCAGCCCCAGCATTTT
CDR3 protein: CASSLRGSGQGWGQPQHF

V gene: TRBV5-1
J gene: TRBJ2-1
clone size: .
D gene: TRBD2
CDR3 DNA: TGCGCCAGCGGGGAGGGTGGATCCTACAATGAGCAGTTCTTC
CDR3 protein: CASGEGGSYNEQFF

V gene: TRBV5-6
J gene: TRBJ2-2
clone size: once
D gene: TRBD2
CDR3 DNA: TGTGCCAGCAGCTACACTAGCGGGAGTAGGACCGGGGAGCTGTTTTTT
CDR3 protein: CASSYTSGSRTGELFF

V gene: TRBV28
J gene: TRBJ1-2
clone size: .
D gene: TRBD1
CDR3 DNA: TGTGCCAGCAGCCGAAACGGGGACAGAGCGTACTATGGCTACACCTTC
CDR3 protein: CASSRNGDRAYYGYTF

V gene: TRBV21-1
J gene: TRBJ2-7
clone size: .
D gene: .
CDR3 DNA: TGTGCCAGCAGAAAGATAGCGGGATCCCTGAGCTCCTACGAGCAGTACTTC
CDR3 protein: CASRKIAGSLSSYEQYF

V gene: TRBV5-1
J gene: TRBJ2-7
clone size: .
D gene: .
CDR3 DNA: TGCGCCAGCAGCTTGGGGCAAGAGGGGATGGAGCAGTACTTC
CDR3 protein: CASSLGQEGMEQYF

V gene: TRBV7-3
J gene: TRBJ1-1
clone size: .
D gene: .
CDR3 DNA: TGTGCCAGCAGCTTAGCCGGGAACACTGAAGCTTTCTTT
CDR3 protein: CASSLAGNTEAFF

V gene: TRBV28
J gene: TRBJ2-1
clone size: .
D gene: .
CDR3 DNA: TGTGCCAGCAGTTTTGGGCCATTCAATGAGCAGTTCTTC
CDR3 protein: CASSFGPFNEQFF

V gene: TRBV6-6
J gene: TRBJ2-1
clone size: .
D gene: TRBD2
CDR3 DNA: TGTGCCAGCAGTTTTCTAGCGGGAGGTGACAATGAGCAGTTCTTC
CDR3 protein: CASSFLAGGDNEQFF

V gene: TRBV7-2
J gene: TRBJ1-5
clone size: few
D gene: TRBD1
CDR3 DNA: TGTGCCAGCAGCCCACAGGGGAGGACCAATCAGCCCCAGCATTTT
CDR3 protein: CASSPQGRTNQPQHF

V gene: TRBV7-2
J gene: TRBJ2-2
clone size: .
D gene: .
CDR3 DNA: TGTGCCAGCAGCTTAGCCGCTGGCACCGGGGAGCTGTTTTTT
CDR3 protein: CASSLAAGTGELFF

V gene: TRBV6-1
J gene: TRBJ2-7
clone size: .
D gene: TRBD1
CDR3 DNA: TGTGCCACAGGGACAGGGGGGGATACCTACGAGCAGTACTTC
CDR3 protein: CATGTGGDTYEQYF

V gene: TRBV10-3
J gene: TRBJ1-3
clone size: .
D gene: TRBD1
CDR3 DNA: TGTGCCATCACTGCCCGACAGGGTGACGGAAACACCATATATTTT
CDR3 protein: CAITARQGDGNTIYF

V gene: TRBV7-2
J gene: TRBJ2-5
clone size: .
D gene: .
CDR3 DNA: TGTGCCAGCAGCTTAAACGGGGCAACCCAGTACTTC
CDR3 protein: CASSLNGATQYF

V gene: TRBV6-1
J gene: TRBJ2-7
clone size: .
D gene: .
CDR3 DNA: TGTGCCAGCAGAGAGAGGGACTACGAGCAGTACTTC
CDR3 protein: CASRERDYEQYF

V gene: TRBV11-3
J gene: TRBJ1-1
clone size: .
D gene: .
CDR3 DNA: TGTGCCAGCCGCGGGGGGAGGTACACTGAAGCTTTCTTT
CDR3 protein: CASRGGRYTEAFF

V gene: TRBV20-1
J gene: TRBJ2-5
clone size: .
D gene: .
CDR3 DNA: TGCAGTGCTGTGCTTGGGGAGACCCAGTACTTC
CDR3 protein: CSAVLGETQYF

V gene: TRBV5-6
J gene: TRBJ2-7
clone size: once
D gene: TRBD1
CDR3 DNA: TGTGCCAGCAGCTGGGGAGGACAGGGGGGAAACGAGCAGTACTTC
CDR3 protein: CASSWGGQGGNEQYF

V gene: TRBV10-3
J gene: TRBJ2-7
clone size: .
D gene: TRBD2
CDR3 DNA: TGTGCCATCAGTGCACGGCTAGCGGGAGAAAGTTACGAGCAGTACTTC
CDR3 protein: CAISARLAGESYEQYF

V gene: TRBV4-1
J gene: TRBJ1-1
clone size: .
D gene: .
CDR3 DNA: TGCGCCAGCAGCCAAGAACTAGGCAGAGAAGCTTTCTTT
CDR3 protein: CASSQELGREAFF

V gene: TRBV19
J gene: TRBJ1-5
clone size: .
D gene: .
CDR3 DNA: TGTGCCAGTACGACAGGCGTACAGCCCCAGCATTTT
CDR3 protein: CASTTGVQPQHF

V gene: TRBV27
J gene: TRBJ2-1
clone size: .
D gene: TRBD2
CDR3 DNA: TGTGCCAGCAGTGCGCCGGGACTAGAAAGGATTGAGCAGTTCTTC
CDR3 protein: CASSAPGLERIEQFF

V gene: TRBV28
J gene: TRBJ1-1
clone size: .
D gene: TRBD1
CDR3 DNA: TGTGCCAGCAGCTGGACAGGGGGCACTGAAGCTTTCTTT
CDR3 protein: CASSWTGGTEAFF